These 9 T cell receptor beta chains share one sample of origin, sequenced in a study of human T cells and chemical hapten exposure. The time point: patch test 1, 2 weeks after DPC sensitization. As to treatment: therapeutic diphenylcyclopropenone sensitization with weekly scalp DPC. Via MiXCR, TCRdb re-called the RACE reads, giving one row per CDR3 protein. This repertoire shows approximately 400,000 distinct CDR3 sequences, around 4.8% found once; its top ten account for roughly 2.4%. Source: whole blood, taken in connection with sensitization to the hapten diphenylcyclopropenone (DPC). The receptors were gathered from a woman in her forties or fifties with alopecia areata. Some clones in this sample may be carry-over from other donors' samples.

This clonotype showed up just a few times. This chain uses TRBV2 with TRBJ1-4, with D possibly matching TRBD1 (5 bases). Germline CDR1 and CDR2: SNHLY and FYNNEI. The CDR3 totals 17 residues. Trimming removed 7 bases from V and 8 bases from J, with 26 bases in between. CDR3 residues: CASKDLDTPTSGEKLFF. Here the CDR3 DNA reads TGTGCCAGCAAAGATTTGGACACCCCAACGAGTGGAGAAAAACTGTTTTTT.

This clonotype turned up a few times. The rearrangement uses TRBV5-1 and TRBJ2-2; D is undetermined. Trimming took 5 bases from V and 4 from J, leaving 9 bases between them. Germline loops: CDR1 SGHRS, CDR2 YFSETQ. The CDR3 is made up of 13 amino acids. In nucleotides, the CDR3 is TGCGCCAGCAGTCCGTTCCCCACCGGGGAGCTGTTTTTT. Its protein is CASSPFPTGELFF. The whole variable domain, remainder taken from reference TRBV5-1 and TRBJ2-2, is KAGVTQTPRYLIKTRGQQVTLSCSPISGHRSVSWYQQTPGQGLQFLFEYFSETQRNKGNFPGRFSGRQFSNSRSEMNVSTLELGDSALYLCASSPFPTGELFFGEGSRLTVL.

The genes are TRBV9 and TRBJ2-7, with D maybe TRBD1 (5 bases). Germline V gene lookup returns CDR1 SGDLS and CDR2 YYNGEE. The CDR3 sequence is 14 residues long. Trimming took 0 bases from V and 3 from J, leaving 10 bases between them. DNA of the CDR3: TGTGCCAGCAGCGTAGCGACAGAAAACTACGAGCAGTACTTC. Translated: CASSVATENYEQYF.

In its sample, this clonotype was seen many times. V gene TRBV15 combines with J gene TRBJ1-5; D call uncertain. CDR3 length equals 15 residues. The germline gives CDR1 LNHNV, CDR2 YYDKDF (reference sequence). Trimming removed 3 bases from V and 1 base from J, with 10 bases in between. The CDR3 DNA is TGTGCCACCAGCAGCCCTTGGAAAAGCAATCAGCCCCAGCATTTT. It yields the protein CATSSPWKSNQPQHF.

This rearrangement joins TRBV7-8 to TRBJ2-3; D might be TRBD2 (5 bases). The V gene's germline CDR1 is SGHVS and CDR2 FQNEAQ. V was trimmed by 2 bases and J by 2 bases, leaving 11 bases between them. This CDR3 contains 15 residues. The CDR3 reads CASSLRRTATDTQYF. In nucleotides, the CDR3 is TGTGCCAGCAGCTTACGAAGGACTGCCACAGATACGCAGTATTTT.

There are many counts of this clonotype. The CDR3 bases are TGTGCCTGGAGTGTAACGGGCCCTTTATACAATGAGCAGTTCTTC. This sequence encodes CAWSVTGPLYNEQFF. The gene calls are TRBV30 and TRBJ2-1; D not certain. Trimming cost V 0 bases and J 4 bases, with 13 bases left between them. Germline lookup yields CDR1 GTSNPN and CDR2 SVGIG (reference sequence). This CDR3 comprises 15 residues.

This clonotype was seen more than once but under ten times. J is TRBJ1-1 and V is TRBV7-3; D is undetermined. The CDR3 has 15 residues. The germline V gene encodes CDR1 SGHTA and CDR2 FQGTGA. Trimming removed 0 bases from V and 0 bases from J, with 8 bases in between. CDR3 sequence: CASSLTPSLNTEAFF. CDR3 DNA: TGTGCCAGCAGCTTAACACCGTCCTTGAACACTGAAGCTTTCTTT. The variable domain in full, with the rest retrieved from reference TRBV7-3 and TRBJ1-1, is GAGVSQTPSNKVTEKGKYVELRCDPISGHTALYWYRQSLGQGPEFLIYFQGTGAADDSGLPNDRFFAVRPEGSVSTLKIQRTERGDSAVYLCASSLTPSLNTEAFFGQGTRLTVV.

V is TRBV5-1 and J is TRBJ1-1; maybe TRBD1 (5 bases). With 0 bases removed from V and 1 base from J, the gap between germline ends came to 10 bases. The CDR3 consists of 15 residues. Germline lookup yields CDR1 SGHRS and CDR2 YFSETQ. In DNA, the CDR3 is TGCGCCAGCAGCTTGGCCTACAGGCCGAACACTGAAGCTTTCTTT. It yields the protein CASSLAYRPNTEAFF.

In its sample, this clonotype was seen a few times. The chain couples TRBV19 to TRBJ2-2, with TRBD2 identical over 11 bases. The CDR3 runs to 15 residues. Germline lookup yields CDR1 LNHDA and CDR2 SQIVND (reference sequence). J lost 6 bases, V lost 7 bases, and 7 bases had no gene match. The CDR3 sequence: CASKPLAGGSGELFF. The CDR3 DNA follows: TGTGCCAGTAAGCCTCTAGCGGGAGGATCCGGGGAGCTGTTTTTT.